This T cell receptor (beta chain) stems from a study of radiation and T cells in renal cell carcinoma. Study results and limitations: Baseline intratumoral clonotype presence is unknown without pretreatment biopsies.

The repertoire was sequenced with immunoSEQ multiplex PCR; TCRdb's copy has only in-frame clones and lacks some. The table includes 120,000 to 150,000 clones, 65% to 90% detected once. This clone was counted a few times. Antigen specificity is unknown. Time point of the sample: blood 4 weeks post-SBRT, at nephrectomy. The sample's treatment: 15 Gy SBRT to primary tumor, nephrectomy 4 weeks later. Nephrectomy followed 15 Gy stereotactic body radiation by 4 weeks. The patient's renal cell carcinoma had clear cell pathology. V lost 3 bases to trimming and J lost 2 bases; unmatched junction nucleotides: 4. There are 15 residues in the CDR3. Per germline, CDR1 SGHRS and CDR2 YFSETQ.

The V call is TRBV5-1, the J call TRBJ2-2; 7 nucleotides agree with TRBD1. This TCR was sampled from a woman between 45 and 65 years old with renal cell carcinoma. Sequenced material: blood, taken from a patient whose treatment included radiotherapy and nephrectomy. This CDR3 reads CASSSRDSNTGELFF. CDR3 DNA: TGCGCCAGCAGCTCTCGGGACAGTAACACCGGGGAGCTGTTTTTT.